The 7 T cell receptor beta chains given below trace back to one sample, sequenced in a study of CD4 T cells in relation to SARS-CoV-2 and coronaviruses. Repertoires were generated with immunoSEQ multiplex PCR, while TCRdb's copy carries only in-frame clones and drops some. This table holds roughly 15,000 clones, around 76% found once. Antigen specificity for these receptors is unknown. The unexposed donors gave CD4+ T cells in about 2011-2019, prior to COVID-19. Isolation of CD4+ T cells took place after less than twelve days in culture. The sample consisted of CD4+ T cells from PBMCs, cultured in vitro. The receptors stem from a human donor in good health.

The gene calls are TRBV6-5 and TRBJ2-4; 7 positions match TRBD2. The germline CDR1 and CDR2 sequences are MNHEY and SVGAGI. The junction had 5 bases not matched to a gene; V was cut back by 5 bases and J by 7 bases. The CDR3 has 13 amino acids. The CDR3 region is CASSPAGGNIQYF. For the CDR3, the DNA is TGTGCCAGCAGTCCAGCCGGGGGGAACATTCAGTACTTC.

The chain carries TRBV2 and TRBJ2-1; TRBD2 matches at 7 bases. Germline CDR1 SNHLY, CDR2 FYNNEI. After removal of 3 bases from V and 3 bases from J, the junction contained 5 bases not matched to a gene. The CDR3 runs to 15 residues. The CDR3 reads CASSDGAGFYNEQFF. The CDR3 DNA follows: TGTGCCAGCAGTGATGGAGCGGGGTTCTACAATGAGCAGTTCTTC.

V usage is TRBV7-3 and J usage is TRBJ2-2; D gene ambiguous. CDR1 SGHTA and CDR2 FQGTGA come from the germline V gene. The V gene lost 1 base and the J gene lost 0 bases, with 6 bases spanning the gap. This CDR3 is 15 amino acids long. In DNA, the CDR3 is TGTGCCAGCAGCTTAAAGCCGACGAACACCGGGGAGCTGTTTTTT. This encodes CASSLKPTNTGELFF.

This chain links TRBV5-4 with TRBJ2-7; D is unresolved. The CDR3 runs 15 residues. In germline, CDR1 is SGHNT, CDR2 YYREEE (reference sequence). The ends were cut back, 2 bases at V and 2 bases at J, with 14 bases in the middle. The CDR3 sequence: CASSLTGLKPYEQYF. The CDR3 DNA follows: TGTGCCAGCAGCTTAACGGGCCTTAAGCCCTACGAGCAGTACTTC.

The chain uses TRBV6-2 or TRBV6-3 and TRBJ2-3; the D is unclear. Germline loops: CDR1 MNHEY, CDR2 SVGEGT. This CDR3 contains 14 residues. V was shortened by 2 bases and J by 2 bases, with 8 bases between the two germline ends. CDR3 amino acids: CASSYERNTDTQYF. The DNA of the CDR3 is TGTGCCAGCAGTTACGAAAGAAACACAGATACGCAGTATTTT.

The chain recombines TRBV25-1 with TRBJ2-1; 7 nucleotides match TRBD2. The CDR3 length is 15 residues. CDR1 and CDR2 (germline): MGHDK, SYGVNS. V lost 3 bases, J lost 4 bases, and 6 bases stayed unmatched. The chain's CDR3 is CASSELGGRYNEQFF. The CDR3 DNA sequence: TGTGCCAGCAGTGAGTTGGGGGGGAGATACAATGAGCAGTTCTTC.

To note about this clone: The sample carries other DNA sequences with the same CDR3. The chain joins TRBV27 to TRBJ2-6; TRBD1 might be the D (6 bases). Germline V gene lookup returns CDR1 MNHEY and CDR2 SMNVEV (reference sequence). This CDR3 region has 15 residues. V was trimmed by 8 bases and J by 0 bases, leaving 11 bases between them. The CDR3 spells CASRPRGSGANVLTF. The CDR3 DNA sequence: TGTGCCAGCCGCCCCAGGGGCTCTGGGGCCAACGTCCTGACTTTC.